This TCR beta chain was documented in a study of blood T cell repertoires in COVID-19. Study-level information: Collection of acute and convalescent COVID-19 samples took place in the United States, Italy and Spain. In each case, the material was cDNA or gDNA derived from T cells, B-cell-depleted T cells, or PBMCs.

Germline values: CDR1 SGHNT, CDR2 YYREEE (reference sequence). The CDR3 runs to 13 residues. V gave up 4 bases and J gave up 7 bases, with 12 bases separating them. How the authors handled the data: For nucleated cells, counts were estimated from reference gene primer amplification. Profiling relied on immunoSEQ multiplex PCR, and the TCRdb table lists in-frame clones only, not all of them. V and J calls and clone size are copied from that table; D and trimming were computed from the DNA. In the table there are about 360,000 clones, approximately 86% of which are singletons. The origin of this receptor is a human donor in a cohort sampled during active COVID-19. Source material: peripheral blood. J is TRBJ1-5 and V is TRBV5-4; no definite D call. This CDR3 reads CASSREGRQPQHF. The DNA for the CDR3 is TGTGCCAGCAGCCGGGAAGGGAGGCAGCCCCAGCATTTT.